This TCR beta chain was identified in a study of Graves' ophthalmopathy and Graves' hyperthyroidism (dated by TCRdb to the late 2010s). Concerning the study at large: A patient counted as having stable hyperthyroidism if there was no progression to ophthalmopathy within 18 months of follow-up. The study used signatures of the TCR beta repertoire to tell Graves' ophthalmopathy apart from Graves' hyperthyroidism and to predict which patients would progress to ophthalmopathy. In total, 135 blood samples were TCR-sequenced: approximately 42 ophthalmopathy, some 80 hyperthyroidism and approximately 17 hyperthyroidism-to-ophthalmopathy patients. To explore V-J signatures that separate ophthalmopathy from hyperthyroidism, a discovery set of 95 to 100 patients was enrolled, consisting of more than 40 with ophthalmopathy and approximately 60 with stable hyperthyroidism. An independent validation cohort comprised some 19 hyperthyroidism patients and about 16 patients who later progressed from hyperthyroidism to ophthalmopathy. In roughly 6 hyperthyroidism patients, the T-cell repertoire of thyroid tissue was compared with the T-cell repertoire of blood. Once sampling was done, hyperthyroidism patients were given methimazole at a starting dose of 30 mg daily, while ophthalmopathy patients were given high-dose intravenous methylprednisolone.

The table lists this clonotype with many counts. Its antigen is still unknown. Base-call qualities are not available, and no considerably larger clone is one nucleotide away. Patients with hyperthyroidism were aged 18 to 65 years, had been newly diagnosed, and had a disease duration of less than 2 months. Anyone with other autoimmune diseases, uncontrolled infections, pregnancy or lactation was excluded from the study. Clinical symptoms, serum thyroxine, TRAb, thyroid ultrasound and orbital computed tomography were used for diagnosis. Trizol reagent was used to extract the total RNA, and its quality was then checked on an Agilent 2100 Bioanalyzer. V was cut back by 6 bases and J by 5 bases, leaving a gap of 10 bases between them. Taken from cysteine to phenylalanine, the CDR3 has 13 residues. Only the CDR3 DNA stays, 39 bases, in frame from base 1. Reading the germline V gene gives CDR1 SGHTA and CDR2 FQGNSA.

General study outcomes and caveats: No statistical method was used to predetermine the sample size, and group allocation was not hidden from the investigators. In validation, the model predicted ophthalmopathy progression with about 71% sensitivity and 72.22% specificity; around twelve predicted patients were CT-confirmed with GO in a median of approximately 6.5 months. In cross-validation, the 13-signature model distinguished ophthalmopathy from stable hyperthyroidism with around 90% sensitivity and 81% to 82% specificity, while in the test set the corresponding values were about 80% and 75%. Most of the expanded thyroid clonotypes with a frequency above 0.001 were also detected in blood, and it was suggested that the thyroid immune response may be reflected by blood repertoires.

For repertoire sequencing, TCR beta CDR3 regions were amplified from RNA transcripts. HTBI primers and the Qiagen OneStep RT-PCR kit were used in a first-round RT-PCR, which was followed by a second-round multiplex PCR, size selection and purification. Libraries were sequenced on an Illumina HiSeq2000 using paired-end 100 bp reads. As for the authors' bioinformatics: SOAPnuke was used to process the reads, throwing out any read that had adapters, had uncalled bases, had a mean Phred below 15, or lacked an exact constant-primer or identifier match. High-quality paired reads were merged with COPE v1.2.5. Clonotypes were defined as unique nucleotide sequences and were aligned to IMGT TRB V, D and J references using MiTCR v1.1. Analysis was restricted to V-J combinations with a frequency above 0.0001, which covered about 99% of repertoires. A TCR clonal expansion and chaos score per V-J combination was defined as the ratio of F50 clonal expansion to chaos observed in the TCRdist matrix. Welch's t-statistics and random forest were used to reduce features to about 13 V-J combinations, which were fed into a naive Bayes classifier. Thyroid-blood repertoire similarity was quantified with the Morisita-Horn index. TCRdb itself trimmed the public reads at Q25 with fastp, ran MiXCR and retained productive beta chains. For every CDR3 protein sequence, its rows merge into one entry that carries the most common genes and DNA. The authors' filters were not applied to this entry. This sample lists more than 1,000,000 distinct CDR3 sequences; about 36% were detected once. The leading ten clones occupy around 10% of the sample.

Here the chain combines TRBV7-2 and TRBJ1-4; no D segment can be confidently identified. Sequencing was performed on peripheral blood or thyroid tissue (not recorded which). The receptor's source is an adult man with Graves' hyperthyroidism. The DNA is as follows: TGTGCCAGCAGTCCCGCGCCCAATGAAAAACTGTTTTTT. Translated, it reads CASSPAPNEKLFF. The CDR3, completed at both ends by the reference TRBV7-2 and TRBJ1-4 genes, gives the full variable domain GAGVSQSPSNKVTEKGKDVELRCDPISGHTALYWYRQSLGQGLEFLIYFQGNSAPDKSGLPSDRFSAERTGGSVSTLTIQRTQQEDSAVYLCASSPAPNEKLFFGSGTQLSVL.